Sequencing of this T cell receptor beta chain was carried out in a study of OX40 agonist ivuxolimab in advanced cancers. The repertoire was sequenced with immunoSEQ multiplex PCR; TCRdb's copy has only in-frame clones and lacks some. The sample includes 65,000 to 80,000 clones, 91% of them seen just once. The receptor was isolated from an adult with an advanced solid tumor such as melanoma, head and neck, liver or kidney cancer. The sample in question was CD4+ or CD8+ T cells sorted from blood, obtained in a trial of the OX40 agonist ivuxolimab.

The CDR3 here is CASSFRGSAEETQYF. The CDR3 DNA is TGTGCCAGCAGTTTTCGAGGGAGTGCCGAAGAGACCCAGTACTTC. V is TRBV6-5 and J is TRBJ2-5, with D perhaps matching TRBD2 (5 bases). The CDR3 extends over 15 amino acids. V was clipped by 4 bases and J by 3 bases, with 15 bases between them. Germline CDR1 and CDR2: MNHEY and SVGAGI.